The 26 T cell receptor beta chains listed next were all sequenced from one sample in a study of blood T cell repertoires in COVID-19. Profiling relied on immunoSEQ multiplex PCR, and the TCRdb table lists in-frame clones only, not all of them. The table lists 150,000 to 200,000 clones, approximately 91% of them singletons. The sequenced sample consisted of peripheral blood. These TCRs come from a man in his sixties or seventies with active or convalescent COVID-19.

The genes are TRBV10-3 and TRBJ1-2; 9 nucleotides align to TRBD1. CDR3 length: 13 amino acids. The junction had 3 bases not matched to a gene; V was cut back by 3 bases and J by 7 bases. Germline V gives CDR1 ENHRY, CDR2 SYGVKD. In nucleotides, the CDR3 is TGTGCCATCAGTGAACAGGGGGCCGGTGGCTACACCTTC. It encodes CAISEQGAGGYTF.

The chain employs TRBV27 and TRBJ1-2; D uncertain. The V gene lost 2 bases and the J gene lost 8 bases, with 18 bases spanning the gap. The CDR3 contains 15 residues. Germline loops: CDR1 MNHEY, CDR2 SMNVEV (reference sequence). DNA for the CDR3: TGTGCCAGCAGTTTAAACGGCCAGGATGTGCGAGGCTACACCTTC. Translation: CASSLNGQDVRGYTF.

This clone was seen a few times. The same CDR3 is also encoded by other DNA sequences in this sample. The chain carries TRBV11-3 and TRBJ2-1; tentatively, D is TRBD1 (5 bases). The CDR3 is 13 amino acids. CDR1 and CDR2 from the germline V gene are SGHNT and YENEEA. V was clipped by 5 bases and J by 4 bases, with 9 bases between them. The CDR3 here is CASSPRQYNEQFF. The CDR3 nucleotides read TGTGCCAGCAGCCCCCGACAGTACAATGAGCAGTTCTTC.

In this sample, this clone turned up once. The rearrangement links TRBV5-1 to TRBJ2-7, with D perhaps TRBD2 (7 bases). With 3 bases removed from V and 6 bases from J, the gap between germline ends came to 16 bases. The CDR3 loop spans 14 amino acids. Looked up from germline, CDR1 is SGHRS and CDR2 is YFSETQ. The CDR3 loop is CASSSTGGRSEQYF. The CDR3 region has the DNA TGCGCCAGCAGCTCCACCGGGGGGCGATCCGAGCAGTACTTC. The full variable domain, rest sourced from reference TRBV5-1 and TRBJ2-7, is KAGVTQTPRYLIKTRGQQVTLSCSPISGHRSVSWYQQTPGQGLQFLFEYFSETQRNKGNFPGRFSGRQFSNSRSEMNVSTLELGDSALYLCASSSTGGRSEQYFGPGTRLTVT.

The V call is TRBV5-5, the J call TRBJ2-3; TRBD2 is a possible D gene (6 bases). Germline V gene sequence: CDR1 SGHKS, CDR2 YYEKEE (reference sequence). Trimming cost V 6 bases and J 0 bases, with 14 bases left between them. The CDR3 contains 15 residues. CDR3 coding DNA: TGTGCCAGCACCCTCGCGGGGAAGAGCACAGATACGCAGTATTTT. Amino acids: CASTLAGKSTDTQYF. Full variable domain (remainder filled in from reference TRBV5-5 and TRBJ2-3): DAGVTQSPTHLIKTRGQQVTLRCSPISGHKSVSWYQQVLGQGPQFIFQYYEKEERGRGNFPDRFSARQFPNYSSELNVNALLLGDSALYLCASTLAGKSTDTQYFGPGTRLTVL.

V gene TRBV19 combines with J gene TRBJ1-5, with D possibly being TRBD1 (5 bases). V lost 2 bases and J 5 bases, leaving 10 bases between the germline ends. Germline V gives CDR1 LNHDA, CDR2 SQIVND (reference sequence). The CDR3 has 14 residues. CDR3 in amino acids: CASSITGGDQPQHF. The DNA for the CDR3 is TGTGCCAGTAGTATAACTGGAGGGGATCAGCCCCAGCATTTT.

This clone was seen only once. This chain connects TRBV2 to TRBJ2-1; no definite D call. Germline loops: CDR1 SNHLY, CDR2 FYNNEI. The CDR3 is 13 amino acids. Trimming took off 7 bases at V and 4 bases at J, with 11 bases between the two ends. CDR3 coding DNA: TGTGCCAGCACTGCGTTACAGTACAATGAGCAGTTCTTC. It encodes CASTALQYNEQFF.

V gene TRBV5-1 combines with J gene TRBJ1-2; 7 positions match TRBD1. Trimming at V came to 1 base and at J to 3 bases, leaving 3 bases not matched to a gene. The V gene's germline CDR1 is SGHRS and CDR2 YFSETQ. CDR3 length equals 14 residues. This CDR3 is CASSLTGAHYGYTF. The CDR3 DNA is TGCGCCAGCAGCTTGACAGGGGCCCACTATGGCTACACCTTC.

This sequence joins TRBV5-1 and TRBJ1-4, with TRBD1 matching 7 bases. In germline, CDR1 is SGHRS, CDR2 YFSETQ. The CDR3 extends over 18 amino acids. V dropped 2 bases and J dropped 6; count of bases not matched to a gene: 16. The CDR3 loop is CASSFGVGGQMDHEKLFF. CDR3 DNA sequence: TGCGCCAGCAGCTTTGGAGTAGGGGGCCAAATGGATCATGAAAAACTGTTTTTT.

This chain links TRBV28 with TRBJ2-1, with a tentative D call TRBD2 (6 bases). Trimming took 10 bases from V and 2 from J, leaving 15 bases between them. The CDR3 spans 14 residues. The germline CDR1 and CDR2 sequences are MDHEN and SYDVKM. For the CDR3, the DNA is TGTGCCACTCGCGGGACTGTCACCTACAATGAGCAGTTCTTC. Translating it yields CATRGTVTYNEQFF.

The rearrangement links TRBV11-3 to TRBJ2-2; D is possibly TRBD2 (7 bases). The CDR3 is 16 residues long. V shed 4 bases and J shed 5 bases, with 17 bases lying between them. Germline CDR1 is SGHNT and CDR2 is YENEEA. The CDR3 protein is CASSSRAGAQTGELFF. The CDR3 DNA follows: TGTGCCAGCAGCTCCCGGGCGGGGGCCCAGACCGGGGAGCTGTTTTTT.

V and J are TRBV15 and TRBJ2-7; D gene uncertain. Trimming took 0 bases from V and 6 from J, leaving 12 bases between them. Germline CDR1 is LNHNV and CDR2 is YYDKDF (reference sequence). This CDR3 has 14 residues. The CDR3 DNA reads as TGTGCCACCAGCAGAGATCAGCGTCTAGGCGAGCAGTACTTC. Translation: CATSRDQRLGEQYF.

Here the CDR3 DNA reads TGTGCCAGCAGCTCCCTGTTAGATACGCAGTATTTT. Encoded protein: CASSSLLDTQYF. V is TRBV5-5 and J is TRBJ2-3; D is uncertain. Germline V gene lookup returns CDR1 SGHKS and CDR2 YYEKEE (reference sequence). The CDR3 consists of 12 residues. V gave up 3 bases and J gave up 5 bases, with 7 bases separating them. The whole variable domain, filled in from reference TRBV5-5 and TRBJ2-3, reads DAGVTQSPTHLIKTRGQQVTLRCSPISGHKSVSWYQQVLGQGPQFIFQYYEKEERGRGNFPDRFSARQFPNYSSELNVNALLLGDSALYLCASSSLLDTQYFGPGTRLTVL.

The rearrangement uses TRBV19 and TRBJ2-3; 7 positions match TRBD2. The germline CDR1 and CDR2 sequences are LNHDA and SQIVND (reference sequence). The CDR3 extends over 18 amino acids. The trim removed 4 bases at V and 3 bases at J, leaving 16 bases unmatched. The CDR3 DNA sequence: TGTGCCAGTAGTAGTCCTCGGGGGGTTCTCTCTGAGACAGATACGCAGTATTTT. This encodes CASSSPRGVLSETDTQYF.

There are a few counts of this clone. The V gene is TRBV5-1, the J gene TRBJ2-2; D might be TRBD1 (6 bases). V lost 3 bases and J lost 5, with 14 bases in between. The germline gives CDR1 SGHRS, CDR2 YFSETQ. The CDR3 has 15 residues. As DNA, the CDR3 is TGCGCCAGCAGCTACCAACAGGGTGATACCGGGGAGCTGTTTTTT. It is translated as CASSYQQGDTGELFF.

The V call is TRBV19, the J call TRBJ1-2; 10 bases are shared with TRBD1. V lost 5 bases to trimming and J lost 4 bases; unmatched junction nucleotides: 16. This CDR3 comprises 18 residues. Germline CDR1 LNHDA, CDR2 SQIVND (reference sequence). CDR3 DNA: TGTGCCAGTAGTTCCGACCGGGACAGGGGCTCCGAGGGCTATGGCTACACCTTC. Translated: CASSSDRDRGSEGYGYTF.

This chain links TRBV7-9 with TRBJ1-1; TRBD1 is a possible D gene (6 bases). CDR1 is SEHNR and CDR2 is FQNEAQ in the germline V gene (reference sequence). With 2 bases removed from V and 4 bases from J, the gap between germline ends came to 8 bases. The CDR3 is 13 amino acids. The CDR3 bases are TGTGCCAGCAGCTTAAACAGGGTCACTGAAGCTTTCTTT. Translating it yields CASSLNRVTEAFF.

The chain combines TRBV30 with TRBJ1-6; D unclear. Germline CDR1 is GTSNPN and CDR2 is SVGIG (reference sequence). CDR3 length: 13 amino acids. Between the trimmed V and J ends, which lost 7 bases and 8 bases, there was a span of 15 bases. The CDR3 DNA follows: TGTGCCTCTCAACACCCTCTTTATTCACCCCTCCACTTT. Translated, it gives CASQHPLYSPLHF.

This chain links TRBV4-3 with TRBJ2-5; D is undetermined. V shed 0 bases and J shed 2 bases, with 4 bases lying between them. This CDR3 comprises 13 residues. Germline V CDR1 and CDR2: LGHNA, YSLEER. The CDR3 bases are TGCGCCAGCAGCCAAGACAGGCAAGAGACCCAGTACTTC. Translating it yields CASSQDRQETQYF.

V and J are TRBV24-1 and TRBJ2-7; possible D gene TRBD2, 7 bases. V lost 3 bases and J 3 bases, leaving 11 bases between the germline ends. Germline CDR1 is KGHDR and CDR2 is SFDVKD. The CDR3 loop spans 14 amino acids. This CDR3 reads CATSDGGADYEQYF. Here the CDR3 DNA reads TGTGCCACCAGTGATGGGGGGGCCGACTACGAGCAGTACTTC.

V usage is TRBV18 and J usage is TRBJ1-1; the match to TRBD1 covers 7 bases. CDR3 length: 14 residues. Germline CDR1 KGHSH, CDR2 LQKENI. The trim removed 4 bases at V and 4 bases at J, leaving 6 bases unmatched. The CDR3 loop reads CASSRNSGGTEAFF. DNA of the CDR3: TGTGCCAGCTCACGGAACTCAGGGGGCACTGAAGCTTTCTTT.

The V and J genes are TRBV3-1 (or the pseudogene TRBV3-2) and TRBJ1-6; D gene ambiguous. Per germline, CDR1 LGHDT and CDR2 YNNKEL (reference sequence). The CDR3 is made up of 16 amino acids. The V end was cut by 5 bases, the J end by 8 bases, with 19 bases between. The CDR3 here is CASSEGLAYGDSPLHF. DNA of the CDR3: TGTGCCAGCAGCGAGGGCCTTGCCTACGGGGATTCACCCCTCCACTTT.

CDR3 residues: CASIQGVAGDNEQFF. The CDR3 region has the DNA TGCGCCAGCATCCAAGGGGTAGCGGGAGACAATGAGCAGTTCTTC. The genes are TRBV23-1 and TRBJ2-1, with TRBD2 matching 9 bases. TRBV23-1 is recorded as an ORF, its role being uncertain. CDR3 length: 15 amino acids. Trimming cost V 7 bases and J 5 bases; bases outside gene matches: 9.

The chain joins TRBV3-1 (or the pseudogene TRBV3-2) to TRBJ2-7, with D hard to call. V was shortened by 1 base and J by 6 bases, with 16 bases between the two germline ends. CDR1 is LGHDT and CDR2 is YNNKEL in the germline V gene (reference sequence). This CDR3 has 15 residues. In nucleotides, the CDR3 is TGTGCCAGCAGCCAAGTTGGTTCTGGTGTCGGCGAGCAGTACTTC. As protein: CASSQVGSGVGEQYF.

The sample holds one count of this clone. V usage is TRBV7-9 and J usage is TRBJ1-6; 8 bases are a match to TRBD1. This CDR3 spans 15 amino acids. Germline V gene lookup returns CDR1 SEHNR and CDR2 FQNEAQ (reference sequence). V was pared by 4 bases and J by 8 bases, with 7 bases of the junction left unmatched. The CDR3 sequence is CASSSEQGVDSPLHF. CDR3 sequence (DNA): TGTGCCAGCAGCTCAGAACAGGGGGTTGATTCACCCCTCCACTTT.

V and J are TRBV30 and TRBJ2-3; a possible D gene is TRBD1 (5 bases). From germline, CDR1 is GTSNPN and CDR2 SVGIG (reference sequence). CDR3 size: 15 residues. Trimming removed 1 base at V and 8 bases at J, with 19 bases between. CDR3 residues: CAWSGGSGTQGTQYF. The CDR3 DNA reads as TGTGCCTGGAGTGGGGGCTCGGGTACGCAGGGTACGCAGTATTTT.